These 31 T cell receptor beta chains came from one sample sequenced in a study of CD8+CD57+ T cells in acquired aplastic anemia. Flow cytometry had shown expanded CD8+CD57+ cells in the patients chosen for sequencing. Genomic DNA provided the template from which TCR beta VDJ and CDR3 profiles were obtained. TCRdb called the reads again in MiXCR, with one record for every CDR3 protein. Here the sample spans over 150,000 distinct CDR3 sequences, about three fifths being singletons. Sequenced input: sorted CD4+, CD8+, or CD8+CD57+ T cells (not recorded which) from PBMCs. The receptors derive from a human donor with aplastic anemia.

The V and J genes are TRBV7-9 and TRBJ2-7; weak D call: TRBD2 (7 bases). The CDR3 totals 13 residues. Germline V gene data show CDR1 as SEHNR and CDR2 as FQNEAQ (reference sequence). Trimming removed 1 base at V and 6 bases at J, with 10 bases between. The CDR3 reads CASSLEGGLEQYF. For the CDR3, the DNA is TGTGCCAGCAGCTTAGAGGGGGGGCTCGAGCAGTACTTC.

CDR3 sequence (DNA): TGTGCCAGCAGCGTAGAGGGAGCGGGTCGCAATGAGCAGTTCTTC. Translated, it gives CASSVEGAGRNEQFF. The rearrangement joins TRBV9 to TRBJ2-1; the D gene is possibly TRBD2 (6 bases). This CDR3 comprises 15 residues. V shed 0 bases and J shed 6 bases, with 13 bases lying between them. Looked up from germline, CDR1 is SGDLS and CDR2 is YYNGEE.

V usage is TRBV7-2 and J usage is TRBJ2-1; 10 bases match TRBD2. There are 16 residues in the CDR3. V trimming: 6 bases; J trimming: 3 bases; junction bases outside the gene matches: 8. Germline CDR1 reads SGHTA; CDR2 reads FQGNSA. The CDR3 spells CASSTTRTSGYNEQFF. In nucleotides, the CDR3 is TGTGCCAGCAGTACTACCCGGACTAGCGGCTACAATGAGCAGTTCTTC.

The CDR3 reads CATSTTGELFF. The CDR3 nucleotides read TGTGCCACCAGTACTACCGGGGAGCTGTTTTTT. V and J are TRBV24-1 and TRBJ2-2, with D hard to call. CDR1 is KGHDR, CDR2 SFDVKD, per germline. V gave up 6 bases and J gave up 5 bases, with 3 bases separating them. The CDR3 sequence is 11 residues long.

Comment on this clonotype: This is likely a read error, given that the CDR3 carries no conserved phenylalanine or tryptophan at its end. This rearrangement joins TRBV7-9 to TRBJ1-1; no firm D call. Germline V gene lookup returns CDR1 SEHNR and CDR2 FQNEAQ (reference sequence). The CDR3 has 12 amino acids. CDR3 DNA sequence: TGTGCCAACAGCTCCCCCGGCACTGAAGCTTTCGTT. Its translation: CANSSPGTEAFV.

This clonotype was seen a single time. V gene TRBV24-1 combines with J gene TRBJ2-5; 9 bases line up with TRBD1. V shed 3 bases and J 4 bases; nucleotides not matched to a gene: 5. From germline, CDR1 is KGHDR and CDR2 SFDVKD. This CDR3 comprises 15 residues. CDR3 protein: CATSDGTGTLETQYF. Here the CDR3 DNA reads TGTGCCACCAGTGATGGGACAGGGACTTTAGAGACCCAGTACTTC.

The V call is TRBV5-1, the J call TRBJ2-3; 7 bases align to TRBD2. Germline V CDR1 and CDR2: SGHRS, YFSETQ. This CDR3 comprises 13 residues. V lost 5 bases to trimming and J lost 5 bases; unmatched junction nucleotides: 5. CDR3 sequence (DNA): TGCGCCAGCAGGGCTAGCGGTTTAGATACGCAGTATTTT. Translation gives CASRASGLDTQYF.

The chain joins TRBV20-1 to TRBJ2-7, with D unresolved. The CDR3 extends over 13 amino acids. Germline values: CDR1 DFQATT, CDR2 SNEGSKA (reference sequence). V was shortened by 1 base and J by 6 bases, with 13 bases between the two germline ends. The CDR3 spells CSARVSVAGEQYF. The CDR3 bases are TGCAGTGCTAGAGTCTCCGTGGCCGGCGAGCAGTACTTC.

This clonotype was found many times. The chain uses TRBV20-1 and TRBJ1-2; no clear D gene. Between the trimmed V and J ends, which lost 3 bases and 3 bases, there was a span of 8 bases. Germline V gene lookup returns CDR1 DFQATT and CDR2 SNEGSKA (reference sequence). The CDR3 runs 12 residues. CDR3: CSARTGYYGYTF. As DNA, the CDR3 is TGCAGTGCTAGGACGGGGTACTATGGCTACACCTTC.

Concerning this clonotype itself: A much larger clonotype is one base distant, so this may be a read error. The genes are TRBV5-4 and TRBJ1-1; 12 bases align to TRBD1. From germline, CDR1 is SGHNT and CDR2 YYREEE (reference sequence). The V segment lost 7 bases and the J segment 6 bases; nucleotides outside the gene matches: 7. This CDR3 is 14 amino acids long. Here the CDR3 DNA reads TGTGCCAGCGAGTCCGGGACAGGGGGCGCTGAAGCTTTCTTT. Translated: CASESGTGGAEAFF.

The chain has TRBV2 and TRBJ1-5, with D unresolved. V was trimmed by 8 bases and J by 6 bases, leaving 2 bases between them. This CDR3 has 9 amino acids. The germline CDR1 and CDR2 sequences are SNHLY and FYNNEI. In nucleotides, the CDR3 is TGTGCCAGCGGTCAGCCCCAGCATTTT. Translation: CASGQPQHF.

A remark on this clonotype: A junction boundary mismatches the germline segment, possibly from a read error. The J gene is TRBJ2-3, the V gene TRBV7-3; D unclear. Germline V gene lookup returns CDR1 SGHTA and CDR2 FQGTGA. This CDR3 has 14 residues. The DNA for the CDR3 is TGCGCCAGCAGCCTTAGAGCTAGCACAGATACGCAGTATTTT. Residues: CASSLRASTDTQYF. The whole variable domain, filled in from reference TRBV7-3 and TRBJ2-3, reads GAGVSQTPSNKVTEKGKYVELRCDPISGHTALYWYRQSLGQGPEFLIYFQGTGAADDSGLPNDRFFAVRPEGSVSTLKIQRTERGDSAVYLCASSLRASTDTQYFGPGTRLTVL.

This clonotype was detected a few times. This may be a read error, as it is one base from a much larger clone. The chain has TRBV4-2 and TRBJ2-7; D gene uncertain. CDR3 length equals 12 residues. CDR1 LGHNA and CDR2 YNFKEQ come from the germline V gene. Here the CDR3 DNA reads TGTGCCAGCCGCCAAAATAGGTACGAGCAGTACTTC. This encodes CASRQNRYEQYF.

This CDR3 reads CASSDPYTQYF. The DNA of the CDR3 is TGCGCCAGCAGTGACCCCTATACGCAGTATTTT. This chain joins TRBV10-2 and TRBJ2-3; no clear D gene. The CDR3 contains 11 residues. Germline V gene lookup returns CDR1 WSHSY and CDR2 SAAADI. V was cut by 3 bases and J by 7 bases, with 5 bases left in between.

V usage is TRBV7-8 and J usage is TRBJ2-7, with TRBD2 matching over 11 bases. Germline values: CDR1 SGHVS, CDR2 FQNEAQ. The ends lost 4 bases at V and 1 base at J; junction bases unmatched: 3. The CDR3 length is 15 residues. The CDR3 region has the DNA TGTGCCAGCAGCTCAACTAGCGGGGGTTCCTACGAGCAGTACTTC. This translates into CASSSTSGGSYEQYF.

The V and J genes are TRBV29-1 and TRBJ2-7; 8 bases align to TRBD1. Trimming at V came to 7 bases and at J to 4 bases, leaving 9 bases not matched to a gene. This CDR3 comprises 13 residues. Germline values: CDR1 SQVTM, CDR2 ANQGSEA. The CDR3 reads CSAEDRANYEQYF. The CDR3 coding sequence is TGCAGCGCCGAGGACAGGGCCAATTACGAGCAGTACTTC.

The rearrangement joins TRBV7-2 to TRBJ1-2, with TRBD1 matching 7 bases. CDR1 and CDR2 (germline): SGHTA, FQGNSA. The CDR3 runs to 15 residues. V trimming: 3 bases; J trimming: 6 bases; junction bases outside the gene matches: 10. The CDR3 sequence is CASSLDGTASDGYTF. The CDR3 DNA reads as TGTGCCAGCAGCTTGGACGGGACAGCATCAGATGGCTACACCTTC.

The V and J genes are TRBV27 and TRBJ1-2; the match to TRBD1 covers 8 bases. The germline CDR1 and CDR2 sequences are MNHEY and SMNVEV (reference sequence). V gave up 6 bases and J gave up 3 bases; unmatched junction bases: 9. This CDR3 spans 15 amino acids. The CDR3 nucleotides are TGTGCCAGCAGGGGGACGGACAGGGCAGACTATGGCTACACCTTC. It yields the protein CASRGTDRADYGYTF.

The gene calls are TRBV20-1 and TRBJ1-5; tentatively, D is TRBD1 (5 bases). The CDR3 sequence is 15 residues long. Germline V gives CDR1 DFQATT, CDR2 SNEGSKA (reference sequence). V was pared by 0 bases and J by 4 bases, with 13 bases between. The CDR3 nucleotides read TGCAGTGCTAGAGAAGTGCGGGGGGATAATCAGCCCCAGCATTTT. Translation gives CSAREVRGDNQPQHF.

The chain uses TRBV20-1 and TRBJ1-1; D not certain. V was pared by 2 bases and J by 1 base, with 8 bases between. This CDR3 comprises 13 residues. Germline V gene lookup returns CDR1 DFQATT and CDR2 SNEGSKA (reference sequence). The CDR3 DNA sequence: TGCAGTGCTAGATACAGTGAGAACACTGAAGCTTTCTTT. Its translation: CSARYSENTEAFF.

The V gene is TRBV24-1, the J gene TRBJ1-2, with TRBD1 as a possible D gene (6 bases). Germline V lookup: CDR1 KGHDR, CDR2 SFDVKD. V shed 3 bases and J shed 8 bases, with 15 bases lying between them. The CDR3 extends over 14 amino acids. DNA for the CDR3: TGTGCCACCAGTGATACCCGGGACACAGTAGGCTACACCTTC. Its protein product is CATSDTRDTVGYTF.

The table lists this clonotype with many counts. The gene calls are TRBV5-1 and TRBJ2-3, with 9 bases fitting TRBD2. This CDR3 is built from 17 residues. Per the germline V gene, CDR1 is SGHRS and CDR2 is YFSETQ. Trimming cost V 0 bases and J 0 bases; bases outside gene matches: 5. The CDR3 DNA follows: TGCGCCAGCAGCTTGGCCGTAGCGGGGGATAGCACAGATACGCAGTATTTT. Protein product: CASSLAVAGDSTDTQYF.

The V and J genes are TRBV10-1 and TRBJ2-5; 7 nucleotides match TRBD1. The ends lost 8 bases at V and 5 bases at J; junction bases unmatched: 14. The CDR3 contains 15 residues. From germline, CDR1 is WNHNN and CDR2 SYGVQD (reference sequence). The CDR3 DNA sequence: TGCGCCAGCGGAAACGGGGACAGACTAATGGAGACCCAGTACTTC. Protein sequence: CASGNGDRLMETQYF.

This clonotype has a single count. CDR3 sequence: CSARVLQSTDTQYF. CDR3 nucleotide sequence: TGCAGTGCTAGAGTTCTGCAAAGCACAGATACGCAGTATTTT. V is TRBV20-1 and J is TRBJ2-3; unclear D gene. CDR1 DFQATT and CDR2 SNEGSKA come from the germline V gene (reference sequence). V shed 1 base and J shed 0 bases, with 8 bases lying between them. CDR3 length: 14 residues.

The chain links TRBV7-8 to TRBJ2-5; D call uncertain. This CDR3 has 14 amino acids. Germline CDR1 SGHVS, CDR2 FQNEAQ. The V gene lost 5 bases and the J gene lost 2 bases, with 12 bases spanning the gap. CDR3 sequence: CASSPRPFQETQYF. DNA of the CDR3: TGTGCCAGCAGCCCTAGACCGTTTCAAGAGACCCAGTACTTC.

This clonotype has at least ten counts. This chain connects TRBV6-1 to TRBJ2-7; 15 positions agree with TRBD2. CDR3 length equals 16 residues. Trimming took 1 base from V and 2 from J; bases not matched to a gene: 0. Germline V gene sequence: CDR1 MNHNS, CDR2 SASEGT. The CDR3 DNA is TGTGCCAGCAGTGAAGGGACTAGCGGGGGGGCCTACGAGCAGTACTTC. Residues: CASSEGTSGGAYEQYF.

This clonotype has ten or more counts. The CDR3 coding sequence is TGCGCCAGCAGTCTGGGACAATCGATGAACACTGAAGCTTTCTTT. Translating it yields CASSLGQSMNTEAFF. The chain carries TRBV4-1 and TRBJ1-1; possible D gene TRBD1, 6 bases. Looked up from germline, CDR1 is MGHRA and CDR2 is YSYEKL. V lost 6 bases and J lost 0, with 14 bases in between. CDR3 size: 15 residues.

This sequence joins TRBV20-1 and TRBJ1-1; D is undetermined. The ends were cut back, 3 bases at V and 0 bases at J, with 8 bases in the middle. Germline assignment: CDR1 DFQATT and CDR2 SNEGSKA (reference sequence). This CDR3 region has 13 residues. The CDR3 here is CSASSVLNTEAFF. CDR3 sequence (DNA): TGCAGTGCTAGTTCAGTGCTGAACACTGAAGCTTTCTTT.

The chain is built from TRBV19 and TRBJ1-2, with no clear D. V was cut by 3 bases and J by 2 bases, with 10 bases left in between. Germline assignment: CDR1 LNHDA and CDR2 SQIVND (reference sequence). The CDR3 sequence is 14 residues long. In nucleotides, the CDR3 is TGTGCCAGTAGTATTGGTCCGTACAACTATGGCTACACCTTC. Protein product: CASSIGPYNYGYTF.

With regard to this clonotype: The junction shows a germline mismatch at one end, possibly a read error. The rearrangement joins TRBV29-1 to TRBJ2-2; 9 bases align to TRBD2. The germline CDR1 and CDR2 sequences are SQVTM and ANQGSEA. The CDR3 runs to 13 residues. CDR3 coding DNA: TGCAGCGTCAAGGGACTAGCCTCCGGGGAGCTGGTTTTT. Translating it yields CSVKGLASGELVF.

This sequence joins TRBV10-3 and TRBJ2-1; a weak D match, TRBD2 (6 bases). CDR3 length: 15 residues. CDR1 is ENHRY and CDR2 is SYGVKD in the germline V gene. The V end was cut by 2 bases, the J end by 4 bases, with 12 bases between. The CDR3 sequence is CAISEGGAPYNEQFF. For the CDR3, the DNA is TGTGCCATCAGTGAGGGAGGGGCCCCGTACAATGAGCAGTTCTTC.